Listed here is a single TCR delta chain. Its antigen is not yet known. A much larger clone lies a single base off, so this may be a read error. At the junction V is shortened by 3 bases and J by 4 bases, with 37 bases in between. CDR1 and CDR2, looked up from the germline V gene, are NSMFDY and ISSIKDK. Counted from cysteine to phenylalanine, this CDR3 has 21 amino acids. CDR3 DNA only is kept here, 63 bases in frame from base 1. The data originate from a study of gammadelta T cells in human blood (dated by TCRdb to 2020 to 2022). Broader findings and caveats from the paper: According to the study, polyclonal expansion of innate gamma-delta T cells right after birth appeared to be driven by microbial exposure.

The method behind the library was RT-PCR. This sample was sequenced with an Illumina MiSeq. Via CATT, TCRdb reprocessed the public reads, and rows with identical DNA were then joined. A total of 750 to 1,000 delta-chain clones appear in this sample, about 38% of them only once. Of the sample, 15% to 20% falls within the top ten clones. The TCR sequence derives from a human donor. The sequence links TRAV29/DV5 to TRDJ1; TRDD3 could be the D gene, as 6 bases match. The sequencing input was non-Vgamma9Vdelta2 gamma-delta T cells from infant blood. The DNA is as follows: TGTGCAGCAATGCGAGGTTTTAACGTCCACGTGAGATACGCAGCGGGCGATAAACTCATCTTT. Its coded protein is CAAMRGFNVHVRYAAGDKLIF.